The 10 T cell receptor beta chains given below trace back to one sample, sequenced in a study of cytomegalovirus exposure and HLA in healthy donors. It was with 60 Vbeta and 13 Jbeta primers that the PCR ran. The repertoire was sequenced with immunoSEQ multiplex PCR; TCRdb's copy has only in-frame clones and lacks some. The table includes tens of thousands of clones, approximately 78% detected once. Sequenced sample: PBMCs. These receptors all come from a woman in her thirties or forties in good health and CMV-seropositive.

V gene TRBV9 combines with J gene TRBJ2-3; TRBD2 agrees at 12 bases. The V gene's germline CDR1 is SGDLS and CDR2 YYNGEE. The CDR3 is 17 amino acids. Trimming cost V 0 bases and J 6 bases; bases outside gene matches: 8. CDR3 amino acids: CASSVGLAGDLLDTQYF. The CDR3, as DNA: TGTGCCAGCAGCGTAGGACTAGCGGGAGATTTGTTGGATACGCAGTATTTT.

This clone was detected only a few times. CDR3 amino acids: CASSSSGSGVSYEQYF. CDR3 nucleotides: TGTGCCAGCAGCTCTTCGGGGTCGGGAGTATCCTACGAGCAGTACTTC. This chain connects TRBV9 to TRBJ2-7; the D gene is possibly TRBD2 (6 bases). V was shortened by 4 bases and J by 1 base, with 18 bases between the two germline ends. Germline CDR1 SGDLS, CDR2 YYNGEE. CDR3 length: 16 residues.

CDR3 residues: CASSFIEEAFF. DNA of the CDR3: TGTGCCAGCAGCTTTATTGAGGAAGCTTTCTTT. The chain recombines TRBV7-2 with TRBJ1-1; D ambiguous. From germline, CDR1 is SGHTA and CDR2 FQGNSA. V lost 3 bases to trimming and J lost 8 bases, with 7 bases between them. The CDR3 is made up of 11 amino acids.

The V and J genes are TRBV5-1 and TRBJ2-1; possibly TRBD1 for D (5 bases). Trimming took 0 bases from V and 5 from J, leaving 9 bases between them. Germline V gene lookup returns CDR1 SGHRS and CDR2 YFSETQ. This CDR3 has 14 amino acids. CDR3: CASSLEVRDNEQFF. The CDR3 nucleotides read TGCGCCAGCAGCTTGGAAGTCAGGGACAATGAGCAGTTCTTC.

This clone was detected a few times. The chain combines TRBV6-5 with TRBJ2-7, with D uncertain. V lost 6 bases and J lost 0, with 12 bases in between. Germline CDR1 reads MNHEY; CDR2 reads SVGAGI. The CDR3 spans 14 residues. For the CDR3, the DNA is TGTGCCAGCAGCCCCGGGTCAAGCTCCTACGAGCAGTACTTC. Its protein is CASSPGSSSYEQYF.

V usage is TRBV11-2 and J usage is TRBJ2-7, with TRBD2 matching 9 bases. CDR3 length equals 15 residues. V shed 3 bases, J shed 7 bases, and the junction held 10 bases outside the gene matches. Germline V lookup: CDR1 SGHAT, CDR2 FQNNGV. This CDR3 reads CASSLMLAGSGEQYF. The CDR3 DNA sequence: TGTGCCAGCAGCTTGATGCTAGCGGGATCGGGGGAGCAGTACTTC.

The chain recombines TRBV19 with TRBJ2-2, with 10 bases lining up with TRBD2. V lost 3 bases, J lost 7 bases, and 5 bases stayed unmatched. The CDR3 is 15 amino acids. Germline V gene lookup returns CDR1 LNHDA and CDR2 SQIVND (reference sequence). The CDR3 DNA reads TGTGCCAGTAGTATGCTAGCGGGGGCGGTCGGGGAGCTGTTTTTT. It specifies CASSMLAGAVGELFF. Together with reference TRBV19 and TRBJ2-2, the CDR3 gives the full variable domain: DGGITQSPKYLFRKEGQNVTLSCEQNLNHDAMYWYRQDPGQGLRLIYYSQIVNDFQKGDIAEGYSVSREKKESFPLTVTSAQKNPTAFYLCASSMLAGAVGELFFGEGSRLTVL.

Only one count was recorded for this clone. The rearrangement uses TRBV5-4 and TRBJ2-3, with 9 bases matching TRBD2. The CDR3 loop spans 16 amino acids. The germline CDR1 and CDR2 sequences are SGHNT and YYREEE (reference sequence). J was trimmed by 2 bases and V by 1 base; bases with no gene match: 5. CDR3 sequence (DNA): TGTGCCAGCAGCTTGTCGCTAGCGGGGCACACAGATACGCAGTATTTT. Protein: CASSLSLAGHTDTQYF.

This clone was seen more than once but under ten times. This chain links TRBV7-2 with TRBJ1-5; 8 bases map to TRBD1. V gave up 2 bases and J gave up 3 bases; unmatched junction bases: 3. Per germline, CDR1 SGHTA and CDR2 FQGNSA. CDR3 size: 15 residues. As DNA, the CDR3 is TGTGCCAGCAGCTTACAGGGGGCGATCAATCAGCCCCAGCATTTT. Protein: CASSLQGAINQPQHF. The full variable domain, completed using reference TRBV7-2 and TRBJ1-5, is GAGVSQSPSNKVTEKGKDVELRCDPISGHTALYWYRQSLGQGLEFLIYFQGNSAPDKSGLPSDRFSAERTGGSVSTLTIQRTQQEDSAVYLCASSLQGAINQPQHFGDGTRLSIL.

The rearrangement uses TRBV9 and TRBJ2-1, with D perhaps matching TRBD2 (6 bases). V shed 0 bases and J shed 9 bases, with 16 bases lying between them. The length of the CDR3 is 15 residues. Germline values: CDR1 SGDLS, CDR2 YYNGEE. The CDR3 DNA reads TGTGCCAGCAGCGTAGTCGGGAGTACTCGTGGTGAGCAGTTCTTC. Translated: CASSVVGSTRGEQFF.